One sample yielded the 17 T cell receptor beta chains listed below, sequenced in a study of T cells in Graves' hyperthyroidism and ophthalmopathy (dated by TCRdb to between 2018 and 2021). Library preparation employed multiplex PCR. Sequencing was carried out with an Illumina HiSeq 2000. The TCR beta CDR3 regions were amplified from RNA transcripts. For the first round of RT-PCR on the TCR CDR3, the HTBI primer set was used together with the Qiagen OneStep RT-PCR kit. TCRdb trimmed public reads at Q25 via fastp, called clones via MiXCR and kept in-frame beta chains. Entries that share a CDR3 protein sequence are merged under the most common genes and DNA. Here the sample has about 640,000 distinct CDR3 sequences; under 25% occur a single time. 30% to 40% of the sample lies in the top ten. The specimen sequenced was blood. These receptors originate from a man aged 25-45 years with Graves' ophthalmopathy.

DNA of the CDR3: TGTGCCAGCAGCGTAGCTCGGACTAGCGGGAGTGGGAGCACAGATACGCAGTATTTT. Its protein is CASSVARTSGSGSTDTQYF. The gene calls are TRBV9 and TRBJ2-3, with 13 bases fitting TRBD2. Germline loops: CDR1 SGDLS, CDR2 YYNGEE. V trimming: 0 bases; J trimming: 0 bases; junction bases outside the gene matches: 7. The CDR3 totals 19 residues.

The V gene is TRBV19, the J gene TRBJ1-4; no reliable D call. There are 16 residues in the CDR3. The germline CDR1 and CDR2 sequences are LNHDA and SQIVND (reference sequence). Trimming shortened V by 6 bases and J by 0 bases, and 14 bases separated the two germline ends. The CDR3, as DNA: TGTGCCAGTAGGACGGGCCATGTGGCAACTAATGAAAAACTGTTTTTT. It translates to CASRTGHVATNEKLFF.

This clonotype has more than one count but fewer than ten. One end of the junction fails to match germline, which may point to a read error. The chain employs TRBV12-3 or TRBV12-4 and TRBJ2-7, with a tentative D call TRBD2 (5 bases). The CDR3 is made up of 15 amino acids. In DNA form, the CDR3 reads TGTGCCAGCAGCTTAGCGAGTCCAGACTCCTACGAGCAGTACTTC. Encoded protein: CASSLASPDSYEQYF.

This clonotype was observed a few times. V usage is TRBV6-2 or TRBV6-3 and J usage is TRBJ2-7; 8 nucleotides line up with TRBD2. Per the germline V gene, CDR1 is MNHEY and CDR2 is SVGEGT. The V gene end was trimmed by 7 bases and the J gene end by 0 bases; junction bases not matched to a gene: 23. The CDR3 is 20 amino acids. This CDR3 is CASKRSENRALAASSYEQYF. Written as DNA, the CDR3 is TGTGCCAGCAAAAGGAGTGAGAACAGAGCACTAGCGGCAAGCTCCTACGAGCAGTACTTC.

The J gene is TRBJ2-7, the V gene TRBV9; tentatively, D is TRBD1 or TRBD2 (5 bases each). Trimming removed 3 bases at V and 0 bases at J, with 13 bases between. The germline CDR1 and CDR2 sequences are SGDLS and YYNGEE. This CDR3 is 15 amino acids long. The CDR3 here is CASSAGAASSYEQYF. For the CDR3, the DNA is TGTGCCAGCAGCGCCGGGGCGGCTAGCTCCTACGAGCAGTACTTC.

The V call is TRBV6-5, the J call TRBJ2-7; 9 nucleotides align to TRBD1. Germline-derived CDR1 and CDR2 are MNHEY and SVGAGI. Germline trimming cut 0 bases from V and 5 bases from J; bases unmatched to any gene: 5. This CDR3 spans 15 amino acids. CDR3 nucleotides: TGTGCCAGCAGTTACTCTTCGGACAGGGGCCACGAGCAGTACTTC. Amino acid sequence: CASSYSSDRGHEQYF.

The rearrangement uses TRBV5-6 and TRBJ2-1; D gene unclear. The CDR3 length is 14 residues. Trimming removed 0 bases at V and 5 bases at J, with 9 bases between. Germline values: CDR1 SGHDT, CDR2 YYEEEE. The CDR3 is CASSLVEVNNEQFF. For the CDR3, the DNA is TGTGCCAGCAGCTTGGTCGAGGTGAACAATGAGCAGTTCTTC.

This clonotype was picked up a small number of times. The chain joins TRBV18 to TRBJ2-7; 10 nucleotides match TRBD1. The germline V gene has CDR1 KGHSH and CDR2 LQKENI. The CDR3 is 16 residues long. Trimming removed 2 bases from V and 4 bases from J; junction bases left unmatched: 8. In nucleotides, the CDR3 is TGTGCCAGCTCACCATTAGAGGGACAGGGGTTATACGAGCAGTACTTC. This codes for CASSPLEGQGLYEQYF.

This clonotype occurred many times. The gene calls are TRBV5-1 and TRBJ2-1; possibly TRBD1 for D (6 bases). With 4 bases removed from V and 8 bases from J, the gap between germline ends came to 13 bases. Germline loops: CDR1 SGHRS, CDR2 YFSETQ. The CDR3 length is 13 residues. The CDR3 bases are TGCGCCAGCAGCCGGGACACTTGGGATGAGCAGTTCTTC. Its translation: CASSRDTWDEQFF.

A few counts support this clonotype. The chain has TRBV6-1 and TRBJ2-1; 12 bases fit TRBD2. The V gene's germline CDR1 is MNHNS and CDR2 SASEGT. This CDR3 has 15 amino acids. The V and J ends lost 5 bases and 7 bases, in that order; junction bases with no gene match: 6. CDR3 nucleotides: TGTGCCAGCAGTACGACTAGCGGGAGTATAAATGAGCAGTTCTTC. This translates into CASSTTSGSINEQFF.

V is TRBV15 and J is TRBJ2-7, with TRBD2 identical over 9 bases. The CDR3 covers 15 residues. Per the germline V gene, CDR1 is LNHNV and CDR2 is YYDKDF (reference sequence). V lost 5 bases and J lost 5; bases outside the gene matches: 10. CDR3 sequence reads: CATSYRGGRANEQYF. As DNA, the CDR3 is TGTGCCACCAGCTACCGTGGCGGGAGGGCAAACGAGCAGTACTTC.

V is TRBV11-2 and J is TRBJ2-3; D is undetermined. The V gene lost 2 bases and the J gene lost 3 bases, with 6 bases spanning the gap. CDR1 SGHAT and CDR2 FQNNGV come from the germline V gene. The CDR3 is 13 amino acids. The CDR3 reads CASSLLYTDTQYF. The CDR3 bases are TGTGCCAGCAGCTTATTATATACAGATACGCAGTATTTT.

In its sample, this clonotype was seen a few times. The chain links TRBV5-6 to TRBJ1-6; D is ambiguous. This CDR3 comprises 16 residues. Germline CDR1 is SGHDT and CDR2 is YYEEEE. Deletions cut 2 bases from V and 0 bases from J, with 9 bases between. The CDR3 nucleotides are TGTGCCAGCAGCTTTGACTCAAGCTCCTATAATTCACCCCTCCACTTT. Amino acids: CASSFDSSSYNSPLHF. Filled out from reference TRBV5-6 and TRBJ1-6, the complete variable domain reads DAGVTQSPTHLIKTRGQQVTLRCSPKSGHDTVSWYQQALGQGPQFIFQYYEEEERQRGNFPDRFSGHQFPNYSSELNVNALLLGDSALYLCASSFDSSSYNSPLHFGNGTRLTVT.

J is TRBJ2-3 and V is TRBV28; TRBD2 matches 11 bases. The CDR3 covers 15 residues. Germline V gene sequence: CDR1 MDHEN, CDR2 SYDVKM. After removal of 8 bases from V and 1 base from J, the junction contained 5 bases not matched to a gene. The CDR3 protein is CASAGLAGGTDTQYF. CDR3 coding DNA: TGTGCCAGCGCTGGACTAGCGGGCGGCACAGATACGCAGTATTTT.

A few counts support this clonotype. The chain uses TRBV29-1 and TRBJ2-7, with a tentative D call TRBD1 (6 bases). The V gene's germline CDR1 is SQVTM and CDR2 ANQGSEA. This CDR3 is built from 14 residues. The V and J ends lost 7 bases and 2 bases respectively, with 18 bases between them. CDR3 coding DNA: TGCAGCGCGATCCCGGGACACCTTGCCTACGAGCAGTACTTC. This codes for CSAIPGHLAYEQYF.

This clonotype showed up just a few times. The genes are TRBV20-1 and TRBJ2-3; the match to TRBD2 covers 11 bases. The CDR3 totals 16 residues. Germline CDR1 DFQATT, CDR2 SNEGSKA (reference sequence). Trimming removed 5 bases from V and 2 bases from J; junction bases left unmatched: 9. This CDR3 reads CSAFLLLAGDTDTQYF. CDR3 nucleotides: TGCAGTGCTTTTCTCCTACTAGCGGGAGACACAGATACGCAGTATTTT.

This clonotype appeared many times. The gene calls are TRBV6-5 and TRBJ2-7, with a weak D call TRBD1 (6 bases). V lost 0 bases and J 3 bases, leaving 9 bases between the germline ends. This CDR3 comprises 14 residues. The germline CDR1 and CDR2 sequences are MNHEY and SVGAGI. The DNA for the CDR3 is TGTGCCAGCAGTTACTCTAACAGGGACTACGAGCAGTACTTC. Amino acids: CASSYSNRDYEQYF.